The rows below give T cell receptor beta chains drawn from one sample of a study of blood T cell repertoires in COVID-19. Data came from immunoSEQ multiplex PCR; TCRdb stores just in-frame clones and leaves some out. The sample has 130,000 to 150,000 clones, roughly 84% seen once. The specimen was PBMCs or T cells enriched from blood (not recorded which). All receptors come from a woman aged 45-65 years who had been exposed to COVID-19. Each CDR3 is given with its conserved first and last residue. D genes are given only for firm matches. Some rows mark clone size as missing; the rest say once, few, many or name a class of expanded clone.

NA NA TRBJ2-3 TRBV7-2 CASGFSGVSTDTQYF TGTGCCAGCGGCTTTAGCGGAGTTAGCACAGATACGCAGTATTTT
NA TRBD2 TRBJ2-1 TRBV19 CASSILAMAAGARNEQFF TGTGCCAGTAGTATCTTAGCCATGGCGGCGGGAGCTCGTAATGAGCAGTTCTTC
NA NA TRBJ1-1 TRBV6-1 CASSEWANTEAFF TGTGCCAGCAGTGAATGGGCGAACACTGAAGCTTTCTTT
NA TRBD1 TRBJ1-5 TRBV19 CASSGTGNQPQHF TGTGCCAGCTCCGGGACAGGCAATCAGCCCCAGCATTTT
NA NA TRBJ1-1 TRBV10-1 CASSDLNTEAFF TGCGCCAGCAGTGACCTTAACACTGAAGCTTTCTTT
NA NA TRBJ2-3 TRBV5-4 CASSLGRLRDRVTQYF TGTGCCAGCAGCTTGGGGCGCCTAAGAGATCGGGTTACGCAGTATTTT
once NA TRBJ1-2 TRBV21-1 CASSTSRKDGYTF TGTGCCAGCAGCACGAGCAGGAAGGATGGCTACACCTTC
NA NA TRBJ1-1 TRBV6-4 CASSDSRMEAYTEAFF TGTGCCAGCAGTGACTCGAGAATGGAGGCGTACACTGAAGCTTTCTTT
NA TRBD2 TRBJ2-3 TRBV7-3 CASSFDGGAGDTQYF TGTGCCAGCAGCTTCGACGGGGGGGCCGGAGATACGCAGTATTTT
once NA TRBJ2-2 TRBV10-3 CAISEHSPGDGTGELFF TGTGCCATCAGTGAGCACTCACCGGGGGATGGGACCGGGGAGCTGTTTTTT
NA TRBD2 TRBJ2-3 TRBV7-9 CASSPIPSGSTDTQYF TGTGCCAGCAGCCCGATACCTAGCGGGTCCACAGATACGCAGTATTTT
NA TRBD2 TRBJ2-1 TRBV9 CASSDKAGAFEQFF TGTGCCAGCAGCGACAAAGCGGGAGCGTTTGAGCAGTTCTTC
NA TRBD1 TRBJ2-7 TRBV9 CASSVDGTGRYEQYF TGTGCCAGCAGCGTAGATGGGACAGGGCGTTACGAGCAGTACTTC
few NA TRBJ2-2 TRBV7-8 CASSAPGLPNTGELFF TGTGCCAGCAGCGCCCCGGGACTCCCCAACACCGGGGAGCTGTTTTTT
NA NA TRBJ1-3 TRBV6-5 CASTRASGNTIYF TGTGCCAGCACCAGGGCCTCTGGAAACACCATATATTTT
NA TRBD2 TRBJ2-1 TRBV15 CATSRDPLLAGVYNEQFF TGTGCCACCAGCAGAGATCCACTATTAGCGGGAGTCTACAATGAGCAGTTCTTC
NA TRBD1 TRBJ2-7 TRBV19 CASSTLTGTGSYEQYF TGTGCCAGTAGTACACTTACCGGGACAGGGTCCTACGAGCAGTACTTC
NA TRBD1 TRBJ1-4 TRBV4-1 CASSQERTGGSTNEKLFF TGCGCCAGCAGCCAAGAGAGGACAGGGGGGTCGACTAATGAAAAACTGTTTTTT
NA TRBD1 TRBJ2-3 TRBV19 CASSILQDRVDTQYF TGTGCCAGTAGTATCCTACAGGACAGGGTCGATACGCAGTATTTT
NA TRBD1 TRBJ1-1 TRBV5-1 CASSQTGGYTEAFF TGCGCCAGCAGCCAGACAGGGGGTTACACTGAAGCTTTCTTT
once TRBD2 TRBJ2-7 TRBV9 CASSSGGSYEQYF TGTGCCAGCAGCTCGGGGGGTTCCTACGAGCAGTACTTC
NA NA TRBJ2-1 TRBV10-3 CAIRSAGDNEQFF TGTGCCATCAGAAGCGCAGGGGATAATGAGCAGTTCTTC
once NA TRBJ1-2 TRBV10-3 CAIGGDGLPRGGYTF TGTGCCATCGGGGGGGACGGTCTTCCCCGGGGAGGCTACACCTTC
NA TRBD1 TRBJ2-3 TRBV4-3 CASSPTGVSTDTQYF TGCGCCAGCAGCCCGACAGGGGTGAGCACAGATACGCAGTATTTT
NA NA TRBJ2-1 TRBV11-2 CASSPVIGRNAIAEFF TGTGCCAGCAGCCCAGTAATAGGGAGGAACGCAATTGCCGAGTTCTTC
NA TRBD1 TRBJ1-1 TRBV20-1 CSASATGDTEAFF TGCAGTGCTAGTGCAACAGGGGACACTGAAGCTTTCTTT
NA TRBD2 TRBJ2-3 TRBV5-4 CASSPELADTDTQYF TGTGCCAGCAGTCCGGAACTAGCGGACACAGATACGCAGTATTTT